The clone carrying this TCR delta chain has a handful of counts. The protein given by TCRdb reflects a much larger clone and differs at residue 4 from this DNA's translation, likely from a read error; the protein shown is the DNA's translation. This entry is derived from a study of gamma-delta T cells after stem cell transplantation. TCRdb fed the RT-PCR reads into CATT to redo clone calling. Found here are some 2,100 delta-chain clones, under 2% of them singletons; the top ten hold roughly a sixth. The germline V gene has CDR1 GEAIGNYY and CDR2 EKD. V was pared by 6 bases and J by 7 bases, with 11 bases of the junction left unmatched. The CDR3 covers 14 residues.

The chain is built from TRDV2 and TRDJ1, with 9 bases lining up with TRDD3. The origin of this receptor is a human donor. It is not recorded whose cells these are; they may come from a transplant donor. Specimen: gamma-delta T cells. The CDR3 region is CACYALGDGIKLIF. Written as DNA, the CDR3 is TGTGCCTGTTACGCCCTGGGGGATGGGATTAAACTCATCTTT.